This TCR beta chain was identified during a study of blood T cells in healthy people across ages. Points from the study as a whole: More naive CD4+ cells and higher diversity were found in long-lived than in aged donors. A roughly linear age-dependent decrease characterized TCR beta diversity per million T cells.

With regard to this clonotype: Its antigen is not known. Mismatch with germline at one junction end may stem from a read error.

Primed by a sample-barcoded 5' primer and a J-beta primer mix, a second PCR proceeded for 7 to 11 cycles. TCRdb re-called the 5' RACE reads with MiXCR, one entry per CDR3 protein. Among about 500,000 distinct CDR3 sequences, 20% to 30% were seen once, and the ten largest hold approximately 8.7%. Isolation of PBMCs gave at least 7 million cells per sample. CDR1 KGHSH and CDR2 LQKENI come from the germline V gene. The CDR3 is 13 residues long. The same data also went into a second study, on T cells of mothers and their children.

Sequenced sample: blood. The clonotype comes from a boy aged 5-17 years in good health. This chain joins TRBV18 and TRBJ1-1; D remains unclear. The CDR3, as DNA: TGCGCCAGCTCACCACCAATGGGCACTGAAGCTTTCTTT. Translating gives CASSPPMGTEAFF.